This is a list of T cell receptor beta chains from one sample in a study of CD8+CD57+ T cells in acquired aplastic anemia. One entry per CDR3 protein results from TCRdb running MiXCR on the reads. Among 180,000 or so distinct CDR3 sequences listed, approximately 45% were seen once. Specimen: sorted CD4+, CD8+, or CD8+CD57+ T cells (not recorded which) from PBMCs. The receptor source for this set is a human donor in good health. Each CDR3 is given with its conserved first and last residue. D genes are given only for firm matches. Clone size is not always given. Where it is, it says once, few, many or a class for expanded clones.

V gene	J gene	D gene	clone size	CDR3 protein	CDR3 DNA
TRBV4-2	TRBJ2-7	TRBD1	many	CASSQDRRLHEQYF	TGTGCCAGCAGCCAGGACAGGCGTCTCCACGAGCAGTACTTC
TRBV11-1	TRBJ2-5	TRBD2	NA	CASSLVVGLAARETQYF	TGTGCCAGCAGCTTAGTGGTCGGACTAGCGGCTCGGGAGACCCAGTACTTC
TRBV10-3	TRBJ2-7	NA	few	CAISPVRGEQYF	TGTGCCATCAGCCCAGTCCGTGGCGAGCAGTACTTC
TRBV25-1	TRBJ1-6	NA	few	CASSLRGAGVLFYNSPLHF	TGTGCCAGCAGTTTAAGAGGGGCGGGGGTGCTCTTCTATAATTCACCCCTCCACTTT
TRBV24-1	TRBJ2-1	NA	many	CATSDGSRNEQFF	TGTGCCACCAGTGACGGGAGCCGGAATGAGCAGTTCTTC
TRBV24-1	TRBJ2-2	NA	NA	CATSESTNTGELFF	TGTGCCACCAGTGAATCAACAAACACCGGGGAGCTGTTTTTT
TRBV11-1	TRBJ1-2	NA	many	CASSFSGAGTGYGYTF	TGTGCCAGCAGCTTCTCCGGCGCCGGGACGGGCTATGGCTACACCTTC
TRBV2	TRBJ2-7	TRBD1	many	CASSEHRTGPAQYF	TGTGCCAGCAGTGAACATCGGACAGGCCCGGCGCAGTACTTC
TRBV4-3	TRBJ1-1	NA	NA	CASSQDGRTRPNTEAFF	TGCGCCAGCAGCCAAGATGGGAGGACCAGGCCCAACACTGAAGCTTTCTTT
TRBV24-1	TRBJ1-2	NA	NA	CATSQDRPNYGYTF	TGTGCCACCAGCCAAGACAGACCTAACTATGGCTACACCTTC
TRBV19	TRBJ1-5	NA	NA	CASSNLLGGHNQPQHF	TGTGCCAGTAGCAACCTCCTTGGGGGACACAATCAGCCCCAGCATTTT
TRBV2	TRBJ1-2	NA	NA	CASSTGIGANYGYTF	TGTGCCAGCAGTACAGGGATTGGGGCTAACTATGGCTACACCTTC
TRBV20-1	TRBJ2-7	NA	many	CSAQRSAGAQEQYF	TGCAGTGCTCAAAGGTCGGCGGGGGCCCAAGAGCAGTACTTC
TRBV7-8	TRBJ2-6	NA	few	CASTLRSSGANVLTF	TGTGCCAGCACCCTGAGGAGCTCTGGGGCCAACGTCCTGACTTTC
TRBV9	TRBJ2-3	NA	NA	CASSVGQTLTDTQYF	TGTGCCAGCAGCGTGGGGCAGACCCTCACAGATACGCAGTATTTT
TRBV15	TRBJ2-2	NA	NA	CATSRDRQGDMSGELFF	TGTGCCACCAGCAGAGATCGCCAAGGGGATATGTCCGGGGAGCTGTTTTTT
TRBV2	TRBJ2-2	NA	NA	CASTRIDTNTGELFF	TGTGCCAGCACGAGAATAGACACAAACACCGGGGAGCTGTTTTTT
TRBV20-1	TRBJ1-1	TRBD1	NA	CSTGQGGTEAFF	TGCAGTACAGGACAGGGCGGTACTGAAGCTTTCTTT
TRBV7-2	TRBJ2-5	TRBD1	NA	CASSVTGGAPETQYF	TGTGCCAGCAGCGTGACAGGGGGGGCCCCAGAGACCCAGTACTTC
TRBV28	TRBJ2-7	NA	NA	CASSLLMRQYF	TGTGCCAGCAGTTTATTGATGCGACAGTACTTC
TRBV5-1	TRBJ2-3	NA	many	CASSLGQGVADTQYF	TGCGCCAGCAGCTTGGGCCAAGGGGTGGCAGATACGCAGTATTTT
TRBV27	TRBJ2-5	NA	NA	CASSLAGRWATSQYF	TGTGCCAGCAGTTTGGCGGGCAGGTGGGCGACTTCCCAGTACTTC
TRBV6-2/TRBV6-3	TRBJ2-1	NA	NA	CASSYENYMNYNEQFF	TGTGCCAGCAGTTACGAGAACTATATGAACTACAATGAGCAGTTCTTC
TRBV11-1	TRBJ2-3	NA	NA	CASSLGLESSDTQYF	TGTGCCAGCAGCTTAGGACTAGAGTCCTCAGATACGCAGTATTTT
TRBV20-1	TRBJ1-6	NA	many	CSARVVPGPTNNSPLHF	TGCAGTGCTAGAGTGGTTCCAGGGCCAACTAATAATTCACCCCTCCACTTT
TRBV12-3/TRBV12-4	TRBJ2-3	NA	NA	CASSFFGTDTQYF	TGTGCCAGCAGTTTCTTTGGCACAGATACGCAGTATTTT
TRBV10-3	TRBJ1-2	NA	NA	CAISEYGENRDGYTF	TGTGCCATCAGTGAGTACGGGGAAAACAGAGATGGCTACACCTTC
TRBV7-9	TRBJ1-5	NA	NA	CASSSEGDSNQPQHF	TGTGCCAGCAGCTCAGAAGGGGATAGCAATCAGCCCCAGCATTTT
TRBV20-1	TRBJ1-5	TRBD1	NA	CSAGPTGGPEPQHF	TGCAGTGCTGGACCTACAGGGGGCCCGGAGCCCCAGCATTTT
TRBV7-9	TRBJ2-7	NA	many	CASSLYGTYEQYF	TGTGCCAGCAGCTTATACGGGACCTACGAGCAGTACTTC
TRBV2	TRBJ2-3	TRBD2	NA	CASSELAGVRDTQYF	TGTGCCAGCAGTGAACTAGCGGGAGTGAGAGATACGCAGTATTTT
TRBV9	TRBJ2-3	TRBD2	NA	CASSVTSITDTQCF	TGTGCCAGCAGCGTGACTAGCATCACAGATACGCAGTGTTTT
TRBV29-1	TRBJ2-3	TRBD2	NA	CQQLGTSGTTDTQYF	TGCCAGCAGTTAGGGACTAGCGGGACCACAGATACGCAGTATTTT
TRBV10-2	TRBJ2-7	NA	NA	CASSESHRAAYEQYF	TGCGCCAGCAGTGAGTCCCACAGGGCAGCCTACGAGCAGTACTTC
TRBV15	TRBJ1-6	NA	few	CATSRDPSNSPLHF	TGTGCCACCAGCAGAGATCCTAGCAATTCACCCCTCCACTTT
TRBV9	TRBJ2-7	TRBD2	many	CASSPGTSLRSSYEQYF	TGTGCCAGCAGCCCGGGGACTAGCCTTAGGAGCTCCTACGAGCAGTACTTC
TRBV29-1	TRBJ1-1	NA	NA	CSVHGGRGLPNTEAFF	TGCAGCGTTCATGGGGGGCGAGGGCTGCCGAACACTGAAGCTTTCTTT
TRBV20-1	TRBJ2-4	TRBD2	many	CSRRESGGIQYF	TGCAGTCGCAGGGAGTCGGGGGGCATTCAGTACTTC
TRBV4-1	TRBJ2-7	NA	once	CASSQEATMHEQYF	TGCGCCAGCAGCCAAGAAGCCACTATGCACGAGCAGTACTTC
TRBV5-1	TRBJ2-2	NA	NA	CASSLVLQGTNTGELFF	TGCGCCAGCAGCCTAGTGCTACAGGGAACGAACACCGGGGAGCTGTTTTTT
TRBV19	TRBJ1-5	NA	many	CASSQQGYSNQPQHF	TGTGCCAGTAGCCAACAGGGATATAGCAATCAGCCCCAGCATTTT
TRBV6-5	TRBJ2-7	TRBD1	many	CASSYRDRHYEQYF	TGTGCCAGCAGTTACCGGGACAGGCACTACGAGCAGTACTTC
TRBV2	TRBJ2-1	TRBD2	NA	CASREGNEQFF	TGTGCCAGCCGGGAGGGGAATGAGCAGTTCTTC
TRBV10-1	TRBJ2-1	NA	NA	CASSQAPLGNEQFF	TGCGCCAGCAGTCAGGCCCCCCTAGGGAATGAGCAGTTCTTC
TRBV29-1	TRBJ1-1	TRBD1	NA	CSVHGQGADTEAFF	TGCAGCGTTCATGGACAGGGGGCGGACACTGAAGCTTTCTTT
TRBV9	TRBJ2-3	NA	NA	CASRRPLAPTSDTQYF	TGTGCCAGCCGCCGGCCGTTAGCCCCGACATCAGATACGCAGTATTTT
TRBV6-1	TRBJ2-3	NA	many	CASSRDTGTDTQYF	TGTGCCAGCAGCCGGGACACGGGCACAGATACGCAGTATTTT
TRBV14	TRBJ1-2	NA	NA	CASSQEEGELVTGNYGYTF	TGTGCCAGCAGCCAAGAAGAAGGAGAACTAGTGACAGGAAACTATGGCTACACCTTC
TRBV2	TRBJ2-1	NA	few	CASTGGLNEQFF	TGTGCCAGCACTGGGGGGCTGAATGAGCAGTTCTTC
TRBV9	TRBJ2-6	NA	many	CASSGGTSNSGANVLTF	TGTGCCAGCAGCGGCGGGACTTCGAACTCTGGGGCCAACGTCCTGACTTTC
TRBV11-3	TRBJ2-7	TRBD1	once	CASSTGTGGKYEQYF	TGTGCCAGCAGCACCGGGACAGGGGGTAAGTACGAGCAGTACTTC
TRBV19	TRBJ2-7	TRBD1	NA	CASSITGQGDYEQYF	TGTGCCAGTAGTATAACGGGACAGGGCGACTACGAGCAGTACTTC
TRBV19	TRBJ1-2	NA	NA	CASRLATNYGYTF	TGTGCCAGCCGGTTAGCTACTAACTATGGCTACACCTTC
TRBV9	TRBJ2-7	TRBD2	many	CASSARSGGTYEQYF	TGTGCCAGCAGCGCCCGAAGCGGGGGAACCTACGAGCAGTACTTC
TRBV24-1	TRBJ2-7	NA	NA	CASSERGTRSDEQYF	TGTGCCAGCAGTGAAAGAGGGACCCGGTCGGATGAGCAGTACTTC